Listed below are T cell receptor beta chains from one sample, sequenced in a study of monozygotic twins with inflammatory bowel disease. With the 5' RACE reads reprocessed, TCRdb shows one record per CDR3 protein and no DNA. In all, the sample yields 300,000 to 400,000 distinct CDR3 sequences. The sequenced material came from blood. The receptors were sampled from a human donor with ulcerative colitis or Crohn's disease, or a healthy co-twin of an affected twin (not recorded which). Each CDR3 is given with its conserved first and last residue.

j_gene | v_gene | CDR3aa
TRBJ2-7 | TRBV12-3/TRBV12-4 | CASSLETGSEKQYF
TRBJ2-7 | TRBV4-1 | CASSQTGARVGEQYF
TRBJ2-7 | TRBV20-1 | CSALGSTRYEQYF
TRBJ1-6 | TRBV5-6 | CASSRQGVSPLHF
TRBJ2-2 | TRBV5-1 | CASSHRATAGELFF
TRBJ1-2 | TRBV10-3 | CAIRRDGNYGYTF
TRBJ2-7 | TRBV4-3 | CASSQEAPSSYEQYF
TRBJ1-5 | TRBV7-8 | CASSKTGDRALQPQHF
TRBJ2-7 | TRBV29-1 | CSVEVGTGRTYEQYF
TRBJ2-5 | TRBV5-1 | CASSLVTLQETQYF
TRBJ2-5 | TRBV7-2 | CASSPRAGALIETQYF
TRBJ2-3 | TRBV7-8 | CASSLGGTGDTQYF
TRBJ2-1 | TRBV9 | CASSYQSSYNEQFF
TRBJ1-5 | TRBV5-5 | CASSPSGAYSNQPQHF
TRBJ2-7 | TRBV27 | CASSLPRNRGGSYEQYF
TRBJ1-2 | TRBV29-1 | CSVDTGYYGYTF
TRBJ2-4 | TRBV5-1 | CASSLELAGNIQYF
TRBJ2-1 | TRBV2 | CASSIRDRDVSGSEQFF
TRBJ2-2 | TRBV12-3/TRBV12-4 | CASSLRQRELFF
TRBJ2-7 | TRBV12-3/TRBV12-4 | CASSFGSIEQYF
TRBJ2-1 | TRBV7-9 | CASSLIGPPLF
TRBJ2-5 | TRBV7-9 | CASSRGGDETQYF
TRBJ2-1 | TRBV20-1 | CSARDTTGQHNEQFF
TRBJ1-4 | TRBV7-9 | CASSRSEGASEKLFF
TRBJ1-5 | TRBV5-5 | CASSLMPEPQHF
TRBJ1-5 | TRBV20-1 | CSARGNQPQHF
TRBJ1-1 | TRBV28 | CASSPRSPLNTEAFF
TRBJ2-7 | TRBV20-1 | CSATERDPPYEQYF
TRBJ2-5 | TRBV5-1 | CASSTSRETQYF
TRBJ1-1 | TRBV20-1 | CSARERGGMGTEAFF
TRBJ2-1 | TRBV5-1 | CASSGDGTYNEQFF
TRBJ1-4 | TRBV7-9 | CASSPQGGTNEKLFF
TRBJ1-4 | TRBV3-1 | CASSQAAWQSNEKLFF
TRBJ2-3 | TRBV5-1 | CASSLGLAEDTQYF